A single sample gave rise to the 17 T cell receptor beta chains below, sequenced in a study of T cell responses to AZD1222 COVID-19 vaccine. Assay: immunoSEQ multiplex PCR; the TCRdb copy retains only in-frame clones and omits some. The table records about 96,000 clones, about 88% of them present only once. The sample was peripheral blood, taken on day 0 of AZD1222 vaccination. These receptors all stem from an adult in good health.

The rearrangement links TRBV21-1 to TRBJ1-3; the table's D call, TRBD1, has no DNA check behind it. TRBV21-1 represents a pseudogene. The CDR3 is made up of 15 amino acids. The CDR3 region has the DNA TGTGCCAGCAGCAAGGCCAGGCCCGCTGGAAACACCATATATTTT. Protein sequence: CASSKARPAGNTIYF.

The CDR3 bases are TGTGCCAGCAGTGAAGTTCACTCTAGCGGGGGAGGGTATCAAGAGACCCAGTACTTC. Amino acid sequence: CASSEVHSSGGGYQETQYF. This chain links TRBV6-1 with TRBJ2-5; 10 bases map to TRBD2. The CDR3 has 19 residues. The V gene's germline CDR1 is MNHNS and CDR2 SASEGT. The ends lost 1 base at V and 2 bases at J; junction bases unmatched: 13.

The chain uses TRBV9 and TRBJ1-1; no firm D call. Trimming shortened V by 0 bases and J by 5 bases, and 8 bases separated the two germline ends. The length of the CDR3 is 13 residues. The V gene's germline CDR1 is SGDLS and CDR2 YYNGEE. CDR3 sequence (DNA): TGTGCCAGCAGCGTAGAGCCGGGGACTGAAGCTTTCTTT. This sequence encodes CASSVEPGTEAFF.

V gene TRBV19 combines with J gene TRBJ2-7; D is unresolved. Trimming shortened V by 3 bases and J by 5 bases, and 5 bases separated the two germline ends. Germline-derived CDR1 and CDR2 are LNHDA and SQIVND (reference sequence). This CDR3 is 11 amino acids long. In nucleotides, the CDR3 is TGTGCCAGTAGTATTTCGGACGAGCAGTACTTC. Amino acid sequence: CASSISDEQYF.

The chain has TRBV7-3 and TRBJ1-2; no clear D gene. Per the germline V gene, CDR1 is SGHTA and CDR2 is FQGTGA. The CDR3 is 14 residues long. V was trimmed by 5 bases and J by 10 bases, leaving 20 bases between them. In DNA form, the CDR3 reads TGTGCCAGCAGCATACACTCGACCCCCATCCACTACACCTTC. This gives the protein CASSIHSTPIHYTF.

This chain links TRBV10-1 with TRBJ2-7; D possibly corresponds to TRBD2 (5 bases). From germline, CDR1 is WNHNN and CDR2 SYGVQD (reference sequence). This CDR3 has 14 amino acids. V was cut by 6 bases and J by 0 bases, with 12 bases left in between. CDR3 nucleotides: TGCGCCAGCAGGAGACTAAACCGCTCCTACGAGCAGTACTTC. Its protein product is CASRRLNRSYEQYF.

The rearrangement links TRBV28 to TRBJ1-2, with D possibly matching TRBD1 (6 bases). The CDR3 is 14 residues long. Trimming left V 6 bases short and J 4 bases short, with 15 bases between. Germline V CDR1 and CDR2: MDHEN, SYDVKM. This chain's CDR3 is CASSSGGGGYGYTF. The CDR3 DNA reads TGTGCCAGCAGCTCGGGAGGAGGGGGCTATGGCTACACCTTC.

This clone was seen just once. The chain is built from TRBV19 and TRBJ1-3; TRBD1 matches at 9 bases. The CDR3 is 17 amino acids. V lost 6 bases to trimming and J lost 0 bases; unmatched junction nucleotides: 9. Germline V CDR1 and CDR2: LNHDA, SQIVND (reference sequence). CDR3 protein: CASSIRTGAFSGNTIYF. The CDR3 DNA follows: TGTGCCAGTAGCATTAGGACAGGGGCGTTCTCTGGAAACACCATATATTTT.

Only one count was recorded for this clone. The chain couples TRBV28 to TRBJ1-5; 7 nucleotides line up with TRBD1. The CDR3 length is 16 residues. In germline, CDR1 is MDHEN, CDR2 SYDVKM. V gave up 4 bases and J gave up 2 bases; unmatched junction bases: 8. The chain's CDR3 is CASSSTYRGGNQPQHF. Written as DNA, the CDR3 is TGTGCCAGCAGTTCGACCTACAGGGGCGGCAATCAGCCCCAGCATTTT.

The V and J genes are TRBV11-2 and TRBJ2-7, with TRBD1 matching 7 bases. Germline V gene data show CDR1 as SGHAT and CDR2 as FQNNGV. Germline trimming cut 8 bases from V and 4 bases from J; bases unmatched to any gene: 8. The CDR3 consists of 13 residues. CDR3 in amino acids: CASFEGGAYEQYF. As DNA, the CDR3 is TGTGCCAGCTTTGAAGGGGGCGCGTACGAGCAGTACTTC. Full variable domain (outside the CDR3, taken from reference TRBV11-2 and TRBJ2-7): EAGVAQSPRYKIIEKRQSVAFWCNPISGHATLYWYQQILGQGPKLLIQFQNNGVVDDSQLPKDRFSAERLKGVDSTLKIQPAKLEDSAVYLCASFEGGAYEQYFGPGTRLTVT.

The CDR3 bases are TGTGCCTGGAGTAAGACAGGGGGCGGTCAGCCCCAGCATTTT. Encoded protein: CAWSKTGGGQPQHF. The chain joins TRBV30 to TRBJ1-5, with 10 nucleotides matching TRBD1. Trimming took 2 bases from V and 6 from J; bases not matched to a gene: 4. Germline loops: CDR1 GTSNPN, CDR2 SVGIG (reference sequence). The CDR3 is made up of 14 amino acids.

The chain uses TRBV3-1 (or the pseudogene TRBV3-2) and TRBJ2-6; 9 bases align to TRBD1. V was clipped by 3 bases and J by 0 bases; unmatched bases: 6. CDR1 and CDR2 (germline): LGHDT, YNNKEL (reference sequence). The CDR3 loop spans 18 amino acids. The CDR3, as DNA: TGTGCCAGCAGCCATGTGACAGGGGGGAGCTCTGGGGCCAACGTCCTGACTTTC. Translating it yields CASSHVTGGSSGANVLTF.

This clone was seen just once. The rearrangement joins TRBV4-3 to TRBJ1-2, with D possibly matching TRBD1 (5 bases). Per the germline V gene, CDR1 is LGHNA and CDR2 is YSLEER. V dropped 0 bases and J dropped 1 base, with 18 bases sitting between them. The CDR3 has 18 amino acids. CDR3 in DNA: TGCGCCAGCAGCCAAGAGAACTGGGGCGGAGCTTATAACTATGGCTACACCTTC. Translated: CASSQENWGGAYNYGYTF.

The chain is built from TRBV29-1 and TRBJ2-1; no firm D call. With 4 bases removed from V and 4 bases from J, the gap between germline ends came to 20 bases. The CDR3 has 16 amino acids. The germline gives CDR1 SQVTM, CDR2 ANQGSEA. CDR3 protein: CSVVLGLVGEYNEQFF. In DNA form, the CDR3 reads TGCAGCGTTGTCCTGGGCCTCGTCGGCGAATACAATGAGCAGTTCTTC.

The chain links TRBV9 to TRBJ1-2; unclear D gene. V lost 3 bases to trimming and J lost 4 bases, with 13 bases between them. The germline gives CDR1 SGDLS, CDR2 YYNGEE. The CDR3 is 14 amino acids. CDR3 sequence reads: CASSGTPEPYGYTF. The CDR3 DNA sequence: TGTGCCAGCAGCGGGACCCCAGAACCCTATGGCTACACCTTC.

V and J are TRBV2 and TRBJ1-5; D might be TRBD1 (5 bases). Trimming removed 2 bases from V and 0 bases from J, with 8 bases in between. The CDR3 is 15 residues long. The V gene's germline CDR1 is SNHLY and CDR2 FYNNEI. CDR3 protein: CASSEFRDSNQPQHF. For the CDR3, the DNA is TGTGCCAGCAGTGAATTCAGGGATAGCAATCAGCCCCAGCATTTT. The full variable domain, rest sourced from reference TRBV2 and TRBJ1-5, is EPEVTQTPSHQVTQMGQEVILRCVPISNHLYFYWYRQILGQKVEFLVSFYNNEISEKSEIFDDQFSVERPDGSNFTLKIRSTKLEDSAMYFCASSEFRDSNQPQHFGDGTRLSIL.

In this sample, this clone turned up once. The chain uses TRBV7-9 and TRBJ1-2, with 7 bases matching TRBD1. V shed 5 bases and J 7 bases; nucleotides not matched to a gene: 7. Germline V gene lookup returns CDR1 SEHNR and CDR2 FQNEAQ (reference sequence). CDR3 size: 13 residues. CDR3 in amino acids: CASSPDRVVGYTF. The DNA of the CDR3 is TGTGCCAGCAGCCCAGACAGGGTAGTTGGCTACACCTTC. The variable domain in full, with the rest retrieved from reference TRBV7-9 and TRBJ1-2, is DTGVSQNPRHKITKRGQNVTFRCDPISEHNRLYWYRQTLGQGPEFLTYFQNEAQLEKSRLLSDRFSAERPKGSFSTLEIQRTEQGDSAMYLCASSPDRVVGYTFGSGTRLTVV.